This passage covers 9 T cell receptor beta chains from one sample sequenced in a study of blood T cell repertoires in COVID-19. Measured with immunoSEQ multiplex PCR; TCRdb has only the in-frame clones, and not every one. The sample has around 120,000 clones, over 75% seen once. Sequencing was carried out using peripheral blood. The receptors were sampled from a man in his forties with active or convalescent COVID-19.

CDR3 in amino acids: CASSVAAGGMETQYF. Here the CDR3 DNA reads TGTGCCAGCAGCGTAGCGGCAGGGGGAATGGAGACCCAGTACTTC. The chain is built from TRBV9 and TRBJ2-5; TRBD1 matches 7 bases. CDR3 size: 15 residues. Germline loops: CDR1 SGDLS, CDR2 YYNGEE. Losses at the gene ends were 0 bases for V and 5 bases for J; bases not matched to a gene: 7.

The V gene is TRBV15, the J gene TRBJ1-5; 11 bases match TRBD1. After removal of 0 bases from V and 6 bases from J, the junction contained 7 bases not matched to a gene. CDR1 and CDR2 from the germline V gene are LNHNV and YYDKDF (reference sequence). This CDR3 contains 17 residues. The chain's CDR3 is CATSREIGQGAFQPQHF. The CDR3 DNA sequence: TGTGCCACCAGCAGAGAGATTGGACAGGGGGCATTTCAGCCCCAGCATTTT.

As DNA, the CDR3 is TGCAGCGTTGAAAGGGGGCGTTCGTATCAAGAGACCCAGTACTTC. Translated, it gives CSVERGRSYQETQYF. The V and J genes are TRBV29-1 and TRBJ2-5; 7 bases agree with TRBD1. This CDR3 region has 15 residues. Germline assignment: CDR1 SQVTM and CDR2 ANQGSEA. V shed 2 bases and J 2 bases; nucleotides not matched to a gene: 8.

This rearrangement joins TRBV25-1 to TRBJ2-1; possibly TRBD2 for D (6 bases). Germline V gene data show CDR1 as MGHDK and CDR2 as SYGVNS. Between the trimmed V and J ends, which lost 6 bases and 9 bases, there was a span of 12 bases. The CDR3 totals 12 residues. CDR3 amino acids: CASSLGGGEQFF. The DNA for the CDR3 is TGTGCCAGCAGCCTCGGGGGAGGTGAGCAGTTCTTC. The whole variable domain, remainder taken from reference TRBV25-1 and TRBJ2-1, is EADIYQTPRYLVIGTGKKITLECSQTMGHDKMYWYQQDPGMELHLIHYSYGVNSTEKGDLSSESTVSRIRTEHFPLTLESARPSHTSQYLCASSLGGGEQFFGPGTRLTVL.

J is TRBJ1-3 and V is TRBV27; tentative D call: TRBD1 (6 bases). There are 14 residues in the CDR3. In germline, CDR1 is MNHEY, CDR2 SMNVEV (reference sequence). Between the trimmed V and J ends, which lost 4 bases and 4 bases, there was a span of 11 bases. CDR3 sequence: CASSSTGSGNTIYF. The DNA of the CDR3 is TGTGCCAGCAGTTCTACAGGGAGCGGAAACACCATATATTTT.

The chain links TRBV5-5 to TRBJ2-5; TRBD2 agrees at 13 bases. The CDR3 has 15 residues. J lost 3 bases, V lost 5 bases, and 4 bases had no gene match. In germline, CDR1 is SGHKS, CDR2 YYEKEE (reference sequence). The CDR3 DNA reads as TGTGCCAGCAGTGGAGGGACTAGCGGGAAAGAGACCCAGTACTTC. It translates to CASSGGTSGKETQYF.

The rearrangement links TRBV20-1 to TRBJ2-1; D might be TRBD2 (7 bases). The germline V gene encodes CDR1 DFQATT and CDR2 SNEGSKA (reference sequence). The V end lost 6 bases, the J end lost 10 bases, and 13 bases lay between the germline ends. The length of the CDR3 is 11 residues. This CDR3 reads CSAEGGREQFF. CDR3 DNA sequence: TGCAGTGCAGAGGGGGGGCGGGAGCAGTTCTTC.

The chain is built from TRBV6-6 and TRBJ2-7; 11 bases agree with TRBD2. Germline assignment: CDR1 MNHNY and CDR2 SVGAGI (reference sequence). CDR3 length equals 14 residues. V was clipped by 7 bases and J by 4 bases; unmatched bases: 6. The CDR3 reads CASTGTSGLYEQYF. The CDR3 DNA reads TGTGCCAGCACCGGGACTAGCGGATTATACGAGCAGTACTTC.

This clone has a single count. The chain has TRBV5-3 and TRBJ1-2; no definite D call. TRBV5-3 is known as an ORF, though its function is uncertain. V shed 8 bases and J shed 5 bases, with 16 bases lying between them. The CDR3 loop spans 13 amino acids. The CDR3 protein is CARVVSGVYGYTF. DNA of the CDR3: TGTGCCAGGGTAGTGAGCGGGGTGTATGGCTACACCTTC.